This is a list of T cell receptor beta chains from one sample in a study of human T cells and chemical hapten exposure. MiXCR was run by TCRdb on the RACE reads, yielding one entry per CDR3 protein. Of about 82,000 distinct CDR3 sequences listed, 6.5% to 8% were seen once; the top ten hold approximately 1.2%. Sequenced material: whole blood, taken in connection with sensitization to the hapten diphenylcyclopropenone (DPC). These receptors were taken from a woman in her 30s with alopecia areata. Some clones in this sample may be carry-over from other donors' samples. The CDR3 runs from the conserved cysteine through the conserved F or W. Each record gives: clone size, D gene, V gene, CDR3 length, J gene, CDR3 protein, CDR3 DNA. A D gene is named only where the DNA matches it firmly. Size is omitted from some rows. Given values are once, few, many or a class for expanded clones.

NA	TRBD1	TRBV12-3/TRBV12-4	14	TRBJ2-7	CASSTDRGYYEQYF	TGTGCCAGCAGCACAGACAGGGGCTACTACGAGCAGTACTTC
few	NA	TRBV12-3/TRBV12-4	14	TRBJ1-2	CASGWPGVNYGYTF	TGTGCCAGCGGCTGGCCAGGGGTTAACTATGGCTACACCTTC
many	TRBD1	TRBV20-1	15	TRBJ1-1	CSAPLGGQGGTEAFF	TGCAGTGCTCCCCTAGGGGGACAGGGGGGCACTGAAGCTTTCTTT
many	NA	TRBV30	13	TRBJ1-2	CAWTNGDNYGYTF	TGTGCCTGGACGAATGGGGATAACTATGGCTACACCTTC
few	NA	TRBV10-3	13	TRBJ1-5	CAISEDSNQPQHF	TGTGCCATCAGCGAAGACAGTAATCAGCCCCAGCATTTT
NA	NA	TRBV6-1	14	TRBJ1-2	CASSERNGNYGYTF	TGTGCCAGCAGTGAACGAAACGGAAACTATGGCTACACCTTC
NA	NA	TRBV18	15	TRBJ1-3	CASSPKTEAGNTIYF	TGTGCCAGCTCACCCAAGACAGAGGCTGGAAACACCATATATTTT
many	NA	TRBV7-8	13	TRBJ1-2	CASSPDSNYGYTF	TGTGCCAGCAGCCCTGACAGTAACTATGGCTACACCTTC
many	TRBD2	TRBV5-6	17	TRBJ2-7	CASRPPGLAGVSYEQYF	TGTGCCAGCAGGCCCCCGGGACTAGCGGGGGTTTCCTACGAGCAGTACTTC
many	TRBD1	TRBV11-2	17	TRBJ1-5	CASSLGQGVFSNQPQHF	TGTGCCAGCAGCTTAGGACAGGGCGTATTTAGCAATCAGCCCCAGCATTTT
few	NA	TRBV11-2	12	TRBJ1-3	CASSLDRGTIYF	TGTGCCAGCAGCTTAGACCGGGGGACCATATATTTT
NA	TRBD1	TRBV7-9	16	TRBJ1-4	CASSPRGGQGNEKLFF	TGTGCCAGCAGCCCCCGAGGCGGACAGGGTAATGAAAAACTGTTTTTT
many	TRBD1	TRBV5-1	14	TRBJ2-3	CASGQGRSTDTQYF	TGCGCCAGCGGACAGGGTCGTAGCACAGATACGCAGTATTTT
few	NA	TRBV12-3/TRBV12-4	11	TRBJ1-1	CASSYTGEAFF	TGTGCCAGCAGTTATACAGGTGAAGCTTTCTTT
many	TRBD1	TRBV29-1	10	TRBJ2-1	CSVGQGEQFF	TGCAGCGTAGGACAGGGTGAGCAGTTCTTC
few	NA	TRBV5-4	14	TRBJ1-4	CASSSRDGNEKLFF	TGTGCCAGCAGCTCGCGGGACGGAAATGAAAAACTGTTTTTT
many	NA	TRBV2	15	TRBJ1-5	CASSDMVRGNQPQHF	TGTGCCAGCAGTGATATGGTCAGGGGCAATCAGCCCCAGCATTTT
once	NA	TRBV3-1	14	TRBJ1-1	CASSLDQANTEAFF	TGTGCCAGCAGCCTCGACCAAGCGAACACTGAAGCTTTCTTT
few	NA	TRBV19	14	TRBJ1-5	CASSIVGPNQPQHF	TGTGCCAGTAGTATAGTAGGACCCAATCAGCCCCAGCATTTT
many	TRBD1	TRBV2	15	TRBJ2-1	CASSVGQGALNEQFF	TGTGCCAGCAGTGTGGGACAGGGGGCCCTTAATGAGCAGTTCTTC
many	NA	TRBV20-1	13	TRBJ1-6	CSARVGYNSPLHF	TGCAGTGCTAGGGTTGGTTATAATTCACCCCTCCACTTT
NA	NA	TRBV18	13	TRBJ2-5	CASSPDSQETQYF	TGTGCCAGCTCACCGGACAGCCAAGAGACCCAGTACTTC
many	NA	TRBV2	12	TRBJ2-7	CASRQGSYEQYF	TGTGCCAGCAGACAGGGTTCCTACGAGCAGTACTTC
many	NA	TRBV5-1	15	TRBJ2-2	CASSFGRENTGELFF	TGCGCCAGCAGCTTCGGCAGGGAGAACACCGGGGAGCTGTTTTTT
many	NA	TRBV7-9	17	TRBJ1-5	CASSLGTLGSSNQPQHF	TGTGCCAGCAGTTTAGGTACTTTAGGCAGTAGCAATCAGCCCCAGCATTTT
NA	NA	TRBV5-5	15	TRBJ1-5	CASSYTPLINQPQHF	TGTGCCAGCAGCTATACCCCCCTGATCAATCAGCCCCAGCATTTT
many	TRBD2	TRBV6-5	13	TRBJ2-1	CASRKTSGGGQFF	TGTGCCAGCAGAAAAACTAGCGGGGGCGGACAGTTCTTC
many	NA	TRBV6-6	13	TRBJ2-3	CASILDPTDTQYF	TGTGCCAGCATCTTGGACCCCACAGATACGCAGTATTTT
NA	NA	TRBV2	14	TRBJ2-2	CASSEEANTGELFF	TGTGCCAGCAGTGAGGAAGCGAACACCGGGGAGCTGTTTTTT
few	TRBD2	TRBV5-1	14	TRBJ2-7	CASSRGLAGSEQYF	TGCGCCAGCAGCCGGGGACTAGCGGGGAGCGAGCAGTACTTC
many	TRBD2	TRBV10-3	17	TRBJ2-5	CATSGDTSGGYQETQYF	TGTGCCACTTCTGGGGACACTAGCGGGGGGTACCAAGAGACCCAGTACTTC
NA	NA	TRBV18	14	TRBJ2-3	CASSPRTGSDTQYF	TGTGCCAGCTCACCGAGAACAGGGTCAGATACGCAGTATTTT
many	NA	TRBV5-1	14	TRBJ2-3	CASSPGTLSDTQYF	TGCGCCAGCAGCCCCGGGACATTGTCGGATACGCAGTATTTT
many	NA	TRBV30	14	TRBJ2-3	CAWEPGSTTDTQYF	TGTGCCTGGGAACCAGGTAGCACCACAGATACGCAGTATTTT
many	TRBD1	TRBV18	15	TRBJ1-2	CASSPQGQEYYGYTF	TGTGCCAGCTCACCACAAGGACAGGAATACTATGGCTACACCTTC
few	NA	TRBV18	17	TRBJ1-5	CASSPPGTQGRAQPQHF	TGTGCCAGCTCACCACCTGGTACCCAGGGTCGGGCTCAGCCCCAGCATTTT
many	NA	TRBV6-4	16	TRBJ2-1	CASSDGGYGGHNEQFF	TGTGCCAGCAGTGATGGCGGGTACGGTGGGCACAATGAGCAGTTCTTC
NA	TRBD1	TRBV6-1	19	TRBJ1-2	CASSEKGLPRGGYGYGYTF	TGTGCCAGCAGTGAAAAGGGCCTTCCGAGAGGGGGCTATGGCTATGGCTACACCTTC
NA	NA	TRBV3-1	15	TRBJ1-1	CASSPPGTDSAEAFF	TGTGCCAGCAGCCCTCCCGGGACGGATTCAGCTGAAGCTTTCTTT
many	TRBD2	TRBV6-1	17	TRBJ2-1	CASRRGAGGASYNEQFF	TGTGCCAGCAGGAGAGGGGCGGGGGGGGCTTCCTACAATGAGCAGTTCTTC
many	NA	TRBV12-3/TRBV12-4	14	TRBJ1-1	CASTLMEGRPEAFF	TGTGCCAGCACTCTAATGGAGGGGAGGCCTGAAGCTTTCTTT
many	NA	TRBV20-1	15	TRBJ2-4	CSAVEVRGAKNIQYF	TGCAGTGCCGTCGAGGTGCGGGGAGCCAAAAACATTCAGTACTTC
many	TRBD1	TRBV18	16	TRBJ2-2	CASSPPGQGYAGELFF	TGTGCCAGCTCACCTCCGGGACAGGGGTACGCCGGGGAGCTGTTTTTT